The 20 T cell receptor beta chains below all came from one sample that was sequenced in a study of blood T cell repertoires in COVID-19. TCRdb's table, derived via immunoSEQ multiplex PCR, lists solely in-frame clones and lacks some. This sample has about 80,000 clones, with almost 85% found just once. The specimen sequenced was peripheral blood. These receptors were obtained from a man aged 45-65 years with COVID-19, enrolled during active disease.

CDR3 DNA sequence: TGTGCCAGCAGCGCCCACACCCCGGAGGCCAAAAACATTCAGTACTTC. Translating gives CASSAHTPEAKNIQYF. V and J are TRBV11-2 and TRBJ2-4; D is ambiguous. Germline CDR1 SGHAT, CDR2 FQNNGV. The CDR3 extends over 16 amino acids. V was trimmed by 5 bases and J by 1 base, leaving 15 bases between them.

The rearrangement uses TRBV9 and TRBJ2-1; no firm D call. The CDR3 spans 14 residues. Germline V gives CDR1 SGDLS, CDR2 YYNGEE. Deletions cut 0 bases from V and 5 bases from J, with 9 bases between. CDR3 in DNA: TGTGCCAGCAGCGTAGCGGTTAGCAACAATGAGCAGTTCTTC. Encoded protein: CASSVAVSNNEQFF.

The chain carries TRBV28 and TRBJ2-2; 8 nucleotides agree with TRBD2. V lost 7 bases and J lost 14; bases outside the gene matches: 24. In germline, CDR1 is MDHEN, CDR2 SYDVKM. This CDR3 is built from 17 residues. The CDR3 DNA follows: TGTGCCAGCACTCCAGGCCCTGGGCGGCGGGAGGCCGTTTTACTGTTTTTT. The encoded protein is CASTPGPGRREAVLLFF.

The chain joins TRBV30 to TRBJ1-2; maybe TRBD1 (6 bases). Germline CDR1 is GTSNPN and CDR2 is SVGIG (reference sequence). Trimming shortened V by 0 bases and J by 8 bases, and 25 bases separated the two germline ends. The CDR3 is made up of 17 amino acids. In DNA, the CDR3 is TGTGCCTGGAGTGTCGGGACAACGTGGGGTGAAGTTTTGGGCTACACCTTC. It translates to CAWSVGTTWGEVLGYTF.

The chain uses TRBV18 and TRBJ1-4; 7 nucleotides agree with TRBD1. V lost 0 bases and J lost 8; bases outside the gene matches: 6. The germline CDR1 and CDR2 sequences are KGHSH and LQKENI. The CDR3 runs to 15 residues. For the CDR3, the DNA is TGTGCCAGCTCACCACCGGGACAGAGAGACGAAAAACTGTTTTTT. Translation gives CASSPPGQRDEKLFF.

This rearrangement joins TRBV3-1 (or the pseudogene TRBV3-2) to TRBJ2-1; TRBD1 matches at 7 bases. The J segment lost 12 bases and the V segment lost 0 bases, leaving 11 bases of the junction unmatched. The germline V gene encodes CDR1 LGHDT and CDR2 YNNKEL (reference sequence). This CDR3 has 15 amino acids. The CDR3 protein is CASSQDPLTGPGQFF. The CDR3 nucleotides read TGTGCCAGCAGCCAAGATCCCTTGACAGGGCCTGGGCAGTTCTTC.

This clone has only one observation. The rearrangement links TRBV11-2 to TRBJ2-5; D is possibly TRBD2 (5 bases). Trimming took off 5 bases at V and 4 bases at J, with 14 bases between the two ends. CDR3 size: 14 residues. Germline CDR1 SGHAT, CDR2 FQNNGV. CDR3 nucleotides: TGTGCCAGCAGCCCCCCCCGGGAAGGAGAGACCCAGTACTTC. It encodes CASSPPREGETQYF. Based on the CDR3 plus reference TRBV11-2 and TRBJ2-5, the full variable domain is EAGVAQSPRYKIIEKRQSVAFWCNPISGHATLYWYQQILGQGPKLLIQFQNNGVVDDSQLPKDRFSAERLKGVDSTLKIQPAKLEDSAVYLCASSPPREGETQYFGPGTRLLVL.

The V gene is TRBV27, the J gene TRBJ2-7; D not certain. With 4 bases removed from V and 2 bases from J, the gap between germline ends came to 6 bases. This CDR3 comprises 12 residues. The V gene's germline CDR1 is MNHEY and CDR2 SMNVEV (reference sequence). CDR3 nucleotides: TGTGCCAGCAGTTCCCGTCCCTACGAGCAGTACTTC. Translation gives CASSSRPYEQYF.

The V and J genes are TRBV5-1 and TRBJ2-7; the match to TRBD2 covers 11 bases. Germline V gene data show CDR1 as SGHRS and CDR2 as YFSETQ. The CDR3 runs 14 residues. V gave up 5 bases and J gave up 3 bases; unmatched junction bases: 4. The chain's CDR3 is CASRMGLADYEQYF. The DNA of the CDR3 is TGCGCCAGCAGGATGGGACTAGCGGACTACGAGCAGTACTTC.

J is TRBJ2-3 and V is TRBV2, with D hard to call. The V end lost 6 bases, the J end lost 4 bases, and 5 bases lay between the germline ends. Germline V gene sequence: CDR1 SNHLY, CDR2 FYNNEI. The CDR3 runs 11 residues. The DNA of the CDR3 is TGTGCCAGCAGGGCCGCAGATACGCAGTATTTT. Protein: CASRAADTQYF.

The chain couples TRBV7-9 to TRBJ1-3, with D perhaps TRBD1 (5 bases). This CDR3 has 18 amino acids. V was trimmed by 1 base and J by 0 bases, leaving 16 bases between them. Germline assignment: CDR1 SEHNR and CDR2 FQNEAQ (reference sequence). CDR3 DNA sequence: TGTGCCAGCAGCTTAGAGGCGTACCGACAGCACTCTGGAAACACCATATATTTT. It translates to CASSLEAYRQHSGNTIYF.

The chain recombines TRBV18 with TRBJ2-1, with 8 positions matching TRBD2. Germline V lookup: CDR1 KGHSH, CDR2 LQKENI. The V segment lost 4 bases and the J segment 1 base; nucleotides outside the gene matches: 6. This CDR3 has 16 residues. The CDR3 protein is CASSRKAGVSYNEQFF. Here the CDR3 DNA reads TGTGCCAGCTCACGGAAAGCGGGAGTATCCTACAATGAGCAGTTCTTC.

V and J are TRBV19 and TRBJ1-4; the D gene is possibly TRBD1 (5 bases). This CDR3 region has 14 residues. CDR1 is LNHDA, CDR2 SQIVND, per germline (reference sequence). Deletions cut 6 bases from V and 7 bases from J, with 15 bases between. CDR3 protein: CASSSEQGGEKLFF. CDR3 coding DNA: TGTGCCAGTAGCTCGGAGCAGGGTGGTGAAAAACTGTTTTTT.

The chain is built from TRBV5-1 and TRBJ1-5, with 8 bases aligning to TRBD1. Germline loops: CDR1 SGHRS, CDR2 YFSETQ. The CDR3 totals 18 residues. The trim removed 0 bases at V and 0 bases at J, leaving 8 bases unmatched. The chain's CDR3 is CASSLGGQENYSNQPQHF. CDR3 nucleotides: TGCGCCAGCAGCTTGGGGGGACAGGAGAATTATAGCAATCAGCCCCAGCATTTT.

This chain links TRBV6-4 with TRBJ1-6, with TRBD1 as a possible D gene (6 bases). Germline CDR1 MRHNA, CDR2 SNTAGT. Deletions cut 6 bases from V and 8 bases from J, with 14 bases between. CDR3 length equals 14 residues. The CDR3 region is CASSLQGGDSPLHF. The CDR3 nucleotides are TGTGCCAGCAGCCTACAGGGTGGAGATTCACCCCTCCACTTT.

The chain recombines TRBV4-1 with TRBJ2-1; no clear D. The CDR3 runs to 13 residues. From germline, CDR1 is MGHRA and CDR2 YSYEKL. Trimming stripped 4 bases from V and 0 bases from J, with 4 bases between. As DNA, the CDR3 is TGCGCCAGCAGCCTCGGCTCCTACAATGAGCAGTTCTTC. Its translation: CASSLGSYNEQFF.

DNA of the CDR3: TGTGCCACCAGTGACCGGGGACTAGCGGGCCGCACAGATACGCAGTATTTT. Protein: CATSDRGLAGRTDTQYF. The gene calls are TRBV24-1 and TRBJ2-3; TRBD2 agrees at 12 bases. The junction had 5 bases not matched to a gene; V was cut back by 4 bases and J by 1 base. CDR3 length: 17 amino acids. Germline loops: CDR1 KGHDR, CDR2 SFDVKD.

The CDR3 loop reads CASSYQAGENIQYF. CDR3 sequence (DNA): TGTGCCAGCAGTTATCAAGCGGGGGAAAACATTCAGTACTTC. V gene TRBV9 combines with J gene TRBJ2-4; 8 nucleotides match TRBD2. The CDR3 loop spans 14 amino acids. Trimming took 5 bases from V and 5 from J; bases not matched to a gene: 6. From germline, CDR1 is SGDLS and CDR2 YYNGEE.

This clone was seen a handful of times. The rearrangement joins TRBV5-5 to TRBJ2-3; 11 bases align to TRBD2. CDR3 length equals 17 residues. With V trimmed by 4 bases and J by 1 base, 8 bases remained unmatched. Germline CDR1 reads SGHKS; CDR2 reads YYEKEE (reference sequence). The CDR3 region is CASSIRLAGMGTDTQYF. In DNA, the CDR3 is TGTGCCAGCAGCATCCGACTAGCGGGAATGGGCACAGATACGCAGTATTTT. Based on the CDR3 plus reference TRBV5-5 and TRBJ2-3, the full variable domain is DAGVTQSPTHLIKTRGQQVTLRCSPISGHKSVSWYQQVLGQGPQFIFQYYEKEERGRGNFPDRFSARQFPNYSSELNVNALLLGDSALYLCASSIRLAGMGTDTQYFGPGTRLTVL.

The rearrangement links TRBV19 to TRBJ1-5; 8 bases are shared with TRBD1. The CDR3 extends over 14 amino acids. The germline gives CDR1 LNHDA, CDR2 SQIVND (reference sequence). V shed 1 base, J shed 4 bases, and the junction held 0 bases outside the gene matches. The CDR3 DNA reads TGTGCCAGTAGTATAGGGACAGGGAATCAGCCCCAGCATTTT. Translated, it gives CASSIGTGNQPQHF.